The TCR beta chain described here comes from a study of shared clonotypes between healthy human individuals. The V gene's germline CDR1 is GTSNPN and CDR2 SVGIG (reference sequence). Germline trimming cut 4 bases from V and 0 bases from J; bases unmatched to any gene: 10. This CDR3 is 16 amino acids long. Profiling relied on immunoSEQ multiplex PCR, and the TCRdb table lists in-frame clones only, not all of them. The table has 1.6 million or so clones, around 98.5% seen once; the top ten hold around 0.33%. The sequence derives from a man under 40 in good health. The sample consisted of naive CD4+ T cells sorted from blood. Subset specified: CD45RA+ positively selected. The V gene is TRBV30, the J gene TRBJ2-3; TRBD2 aligns across 7 bases. The CDR3 DNA reads TGTGCCTGGAAAATGGGGCTAGCGGCTAGCACAGATACGCAGTATTTT. Encoded protein: CAWKMGLAASTDTQYF.